The next 32 T cell receptor beta chains were all read from a single sample in a study of regulatory T cells in long-lasting Graves disease. This sample's time point: newly diagnosed GD, antithyroid drugs for less than 3 months. Isolated PBMC RNA provided the starting material for the TCR library. Both iRepertoire HTBI primers and Arm-PCR of CDR3 regions were used to build the TCR beta libraries. TCRdb passed the multiplex PCR reads through MiXCR, listing each CDR3 protein once. The table shows 550,000 to 700,000 distinct CDR3 sequences, with roughly 16% occurring only once. These sequences were also reported in another study, on T cells in Graves' hyperthyroidism and ophthalmopathy.

Sequences were derived from peripheral blood mononuclear cells (PBMCs), sampled at new diagnosis, from a patient treated with antithyroid drugs. These receptor sequences come from a man between 18 and 35 years old with Graves disease.

The chain is built from TRBV5-1 and TRBJ2-7; 9 nucleotides align to TRBD2. J was trimmed by 5 bases and V by 6 bases; bases with no gene match: 9. The germline CDR1 and CDR2 sequences are SGHRS and YFSETQ. This CDR3 is built from 14 residues. The CDR3 spells CASMAGGVGDEQYF. In DNA, the CDR3 is TGCGCCAGCATGGCGGGAGGGGTAGGCGACGAGCAGTACTTC.

In regard to this clonotype: The junction and the germline gene differ at one end; a read error may be behind it. The chain combines TRBV9 with TRBJ2-1; tentatively, D is TRBD2 (6 bases). The CDR3 loop spans 12 amino acids. Looked up from germline, CDR1 is SGDLS and CDR2 is YYNGEE. The CDR3 bases are TGTGCCTGCAGCGTGGGAGGCCATGAGCAGTTCTTC. It translates to CACSVGGHEQFF.

The chain carries TRBV30 and TRBJ2-7; a weak D match, TRBD1 (6 bases). The germline V gene has CDR1 GTSNPN and CDR2 SVGIG (reference sequence). V was shortened by 1 base and J by 1 base, with 11 bases between the two germline ends. This CDR3 is 14 amino acids long. The CDR3: CAWSAWDKSYEQYF. The CDR3 DNA is TGTGCCTGGAGTGCCTGGGACAAGTCCTACGAGCAGTACTTC.

This clonotype was picked up one time. V is TRBV4-1 and J is TRBJ1-2; TRBD1 is a possible D gene (6 bases). Germline V gene lookup returns CDR1 MGHRA and CDR2 YSYEKL. The CDR3 is made up of 18 amino acids. Trimming stripped 3 bases from V and 1 base from J, with 21 bases between. The CDR3 nucleotides read TGCGCCAGCAGCCAGGATCTGATTACAGGGTTAATTAACTATGGCTACACCTTC. Protein: CASSQDLITGLINYGYTF.

In regard to this clonotype: A much bigger clone sits one base away, suggesting this may be a read error. The CDR3 here is CAIKAGALNTGELSF. The CDR3 coding sequence is TGTGCCATCAAAGCGGGGGCCTTGAACACCGGGGAGCTGTCTTTT. The J gene is TRBJ2-2, the V gene TRBV10-3, with 8 bases aligning to TRBD2. This CDR3 is 15 amino acids long. Germline V gene lookup returns CDR1 ENHRY and CDR2 SYGVKD.

This chain joins TRBV19 and TRBJ1-1; 8 bases are shared with TRBD1. The CDR3 extends over 18 amino acids. J was trimmed by 0 bases and V by 5 bases; bases with no gene match: 14. CDR1 and CDR2 (germline): LNHDA, SQIVND (reference sequence). CDR3: CASSDDRGGLVMNTEAFF. The CDR3 bases are TGTGCCAGTAGTGACGACAGGGGTGGACTCGTGATGAACACTGAAGCTTTCTTT.

This clonotype was detected a few times. This may stem from a read error, because a much larger clone lies one nucleotide away. The gene calls are TRBV12-3 or TRBV12-4 and TRBJ2-4; tentative D call: TRBD1 (5 bases). The J call is uncertain, as TRBJ1-2 better fits the DNA end. The CDR3 contains 17 residues. CDR3 coding DNA: TGTGCCAGCGGTTTGTTTCCCCAGGGACTCGGCTTGTATGGCTACACCTTC. Its protein is CASGLFPQGLGLYGYTF.

This clonotype was seen at least ten times. This sequence joins TRBV27 and TRBJ1-2; 8 bases line up with TRBD1. Germline assignment: CDR1 MNHEY and CDR2 SMNVEV (reference sequence). Germline trimming cut 2 bases from V and 3 bases from J; bases unmatched to any gene: 5. The CDR3 consists of 15 residues. This chain's CDR3 is CASSLTPGQDYGYTF. CDR3 nucleotides: TGTGCCAGCAGTTTAACGCCGGGACAGGACTATGGCTACACCTTC.

This clonotype has only a few counts. This rearrangement joins TRBV12-3 or TRBV12-4 to TRBJ1-1; D may be TRBD1 (5 bases). The V end lost 6 bases, the J end lost 6 bases, and 17 bases lay between the germline ends. The CDR3 loop spans 14 amino acids. The CDR3 nucleotides are TGTGCCAGCAGCCCCCGGGGCGGCGGTGCTGAAGCTTTCTTT. Translating it yields CASSPRGGGAEAFF.

For this clonotype: Being one base from a much bigger clone, this may be a read error. The rearrangement joins TRBV6-4 to TRBJ1-5; D remains unclear. Looked up from germline, CDR1 is MRHNA and CDR2 is SNTAGT. This CDR3 has 13 residues. The CDR3 reads CTSSEIGNQPQHF. CDR3 nucleotide sequence: TGTACCAGCAGTGAGATTGGCAATCAGCCCCAGCATTTT.

This clonotype was seen only a few times. The CDR3 region is CACAGQGPNYGYTF. The DNA of the CDR3 is TGTGCCTGCGCCGGGCAGGGACCGAACTATGGCTACACCTTC. This chain connects TRBV30 to TRBJ1-2; D is perhaps TRBD1 (5 bases). Trimming cost V 6 bases and J 2 bases, with 16 bases left between them. The CDR3 is made up of 14 amino acids. CDR1 GTSNPN and CDR2 SVGIG come from the germline V gene (reference sequence). Full variable domain (outside the CDR3, taken from reference TRBV30 and TRBJ1-2): SQTIHQWPATLVQPVGSPLSLECTVEGTSNPNLYWYRQAAGRGLQLLFYSVGIGQISSEVPQNLSASRPQDRQFILSSKKLLLSDSGFYLCACAGQGPNYGYTFGSGTRLTVV.

The CDR3 protein is CASSSPGGCNNQPQHF. The CDR3 bases are TGTGCCAGCAGCTCCCCCGGGGGTTGCAATAATCAGCCCCAGCATTTT. V usage is TRBV11-3 and J usage is TRBJ1-5; D may be TRBD1 (5 bases). CDR3 length equals 16 residues. The V gene's germline CDR1 is SGHNT and CDR2 YENEEA. Between the trimmed V and J ends, which lost 4 bases and 4 bases, there was a span of 17 bases. Full variable domain (missing parts from reference TRBV11-3 and TRBJ1-5): EAGVVQSPRYKIIEKKQPVAFWCNPISGHNTLYWYLQNLGQGPELLIRYENEEAVDDSQLPKDRFSAERLKGVDSTLKIQPAELGDSAVYLCASSSPGGCNNQPQHFGDGTRLSIL.

This clonotype has just a few counts. This chain connects TRBV5-4 to TRBJ2-3, with 10 nucleotides matching TRBD2. With V trimmed by 3 bases and J by 4 bases, 5 bases remained unmatched. Germline CDR1 is SGHNT and CDR2 is YYREEE (reference sequence). This CDR3 region has 15 residues. The CDR3 region has the DNA TGTGCCAGCAGCTCTAGCGGGAGCTATGCAGATACGCAGTATTTT. Amino acid sequence: CASSSSGSYADTQYF.

This clonotype was observed many times. The CDR3 region has the DNA TGCAGTGCTAGGACCACGATGGGGCTGCTTTTGGATACGCAGTATTTT. Translated, it gives CSARTTMGLLLDTQYF. The gene calls are TRBV20-1 and TRBJ2-3; D is possibly TRBD1 (5 bases). The CDR3 has 16 residues. Germline V gives CDR1 DFQATT, CDR2 SNEGSKA (reference sequence). Trimming removed 3 bases at V and 6 bases at J, with 22 bases between.

Note on this clonotype: At one boundary the junction diverges from the germline segment, which might be a read error. The V and J genes are TRBV6-1 and TRBJ1-4; D possibly corresponds to TRBD1 (5 bases). This CDR3 is built from 19 residues. Germline CDR1 MNHNS, CDR2 SASEGT. CDR3 residues: CASSEALYGRVRSNEKLLF. CDR3 sequence (DNA): TGTGCCAGCAGTGAAGCGCTTTACGGCAGGGTCCGGAGTAATGAAAAACTGCTTTTT.

This clonotype showed up many times. The rearrangement joins TRBV10-3 to TRBJ2-7; perhaps TRBD2 as D (6 bases). V lost 8 bases and J 3 bases, leaving 14 bases between the germline ends. This CDR3 is built from 13 residues. Per the germline V gene, CDR1 is ENHRY and CDR2 is SYGVKD. This CDR3 is CAIPWEDRYEQYF. The CDR3 DNA sequence: TGTGCCATCCCTTGGGAGGACCGCTACGAGCAGTACTTC.

There are many counts of this clonotype. The chain's CDR3 is CASSSPINTSGRQGTQYF. In DNA form, the CDR3 reads TGTGCCAGCAGTTCGCCCATCAACACTAGCGGGAGGCAGGGGACCCAGTACTTC. The gene calls are TRBV12-3 or TRBV12-4 and TRBJ2-5; 12 bases agree with TRBD2. This CDR3 region has 18 residues. Germline trimming cut 4 bases from V and 7 bases from J; bases unmatched to any gene: 16.

This clonotype came up a few times. This rearrangement joins TRBV6-5 to TRBJ1-2, with D unresolved. The CDR3 loop spans 14 amino acids. Per the germline V gene, CDR1 is MNHEY and CDR2 is SVGAGI. V gave up 2 bases and J gave up 8 bases, with 15 bases separating them. CDR3 sequence (DNA): TGTGCCAGCAGTTACGGTTCGGGGTTTGAAGGCTACACCTTC. Amino acids: CASSYGSGFEGYTF.

The V and J genes are TRBV24-1 and TRBJ2-1, with 8 bases lining up with TRBD1. Germline lookup yields CDR1 KGHDR and CDR2 SFDVKD. CDR3 size: 16 residues. V was clipped by 4 bases and J by 6 bases; unmatched bases: 10. The CDR3 sequence: CATSDRRQGLGNEQFF. The DNA for the CDR3 is TGTGCCACCAGTGACCGGAGACAGGGGCTAGGCAATGAGCAGTTCTTC.

This clonotype has only a few counts. A read error may be the cause here, since a much bigger clone is one base away. The chain uses TRBV15 and TRBJ1-1; 7 positions match TRBD1. There are 15 residues in the CDR3. The germline V gene has CDR1 LNHNV and CDR2 YYDKDF (reference sequence). The CDR3, as DNA: TGTGCCACCAACAGAGGCGGGACAGCGAACACTGAAGCTTTCTTT. This translates into CATNRGGTANTEAFF.

To note about this clonotype: A much larger clone is a single base away; this may be a read error. The chain has TRBV27 and TRBJ2-1; no reliable D call. Germline lookup yields CDR1 MNHEY and CDR2 SMNVEV (reference sequence). This CDR3 is 15 amino acids long. V was shortened by 2 bases and J by 5 bases, with 13 bases between the two germline ends. Written as DNA, the CDR3 is TGTGCCAGCAGTTTAGCCGTGACGGTACACAATGAGCAGTTCTTC. As protein: CASSLAVTVHNEQFF.

This clonotype was recorded at least ten times. The chain has TRBV28 and TRBJ2-7; 8 nucleotides agree with TRBD1. The CDR3 runs to 13 residues. CDR1 and CDR2 from the germline V gene are MDHEN and SYDVKM. Germline trimming cut 6 bases from V and 7 bases from J; bases unmatched to any gene: 8. CDR3 amino acids: CASSLQGDLEQYF. CDR3 nucleotides: TGTGCCAGCAGCTTACAGGGGGACCTGGAGCAGTACTTC.

The CDR3 DNA follows: TGCGCCAGCAGCTTGGATCCGGGACAGGGGGGAGAGACCCAGTACTTC. Amino acids: CASSLDPGQGGETQYF. This rearrangement joins TRBV5-1 to TRBJ2-5; 11 bases map to TRBD1. The CDR3 loop spans 16 amino acids. V lost 0 bases and J lost 4; bases outside the gene matches: 5. Germline V CDR1 and CDR2: SGHRS, YFSETQ.

The DNA of the CDR3 is TGTGCCTGGAGTGGGCGACGGACTAGCCCCTACGAGCAGTACTTC. Translating it yields CAWSGRRTSPYEQYF. V gene TRBV30 combines with J gene TRBJ2-7; TRBD2 matches at 8 bases. The CDR3 consists of 15 residues. Germline trimming cut 1 base from V and 2 bases from J; bases unmatched to any gene: 7. Germline V gene lookup returns CDR1 GTSNPN and CDR2 SVGIG (reference sequence).

This clonotype was seen many times. The CDR3: CASLTGNEQFF. The CDR3 nucleotides read TGTGCCAGTCTGACGGGGAATGAGCAGTTCTTC. The chain carries TRBV27 and TRBJ2-1, with D perhaps TRBD2 (5 bases). The CDR3 is 11 residues long. With 9 bases removed from V and 7 bases from J, the gap between germline ends came to 10 bases. Germline loops: CDR1 MNHEY, CDR2 SMNVEV (reference sequence).

This clonotype was detected a few times. The chain carries TRBV24-1 and TRBJ2-1, with TRBD1 matching over 7 bases. Unmatched junction bases numbered 3, after V lost 6 bases and J lost 2 bases. The germline gives CDR1 KGHDR, CDR2 SFDVKD. The CDR3 is 14 amino acids. The CDR3 DNA sequence: TGTGCCACCAGTAATACAGGGGCCTACAATGAGCAGTTCTTC. This translates into CATSNTGAYNEQFF.

This chain joins TRBV7-3 and TRBJ2-6; 12 bases are shared with TRBD1. Germline-derived CDR1 and CDR2 are SGHTA and FQGTGA. V trimming: 9 bases; J trimming: 1 base; junction bases outside the gene matches: 4. CDR3 length: 16 amino acids. The CDR3 DNA sequence: TGTGCCAGTGGGACAGGGGGCTTTTCTGGGGCCAACGTCCTGACTTTC. This gives the protein CASGTGGFSGANVLTF.

The rearrangement links TRBV24-1 to TRBJ1-5, with 8 bases that match TRBD1. The ends lost 2 bases at V and 7 bases at J; junction bases unmatched: 6. The CDR3 is 15 amino acids. Germline CDR1 and CDR2: KGHDR and SFDVKD. This CDR3 is CATSDSGQGRQPQHF. The CDR3 bases are TGTGCCACCAGTGATTCCGGACAGGGTAGGCAGCCCCAGCATTTT.

This clonotype was observed a few times. The V gene is TRBV6-1, the J gene TRBJ2-3, with D uncertain. Germline V gene data show CDR1 as MNHNS and CDR2 as SASEGT. Trimming stripped 6 bases from V and 6 bases from J, with 13 bases between. The CDR3 is made up of 13 amino acids. CDR3 DNA sequence: TGTGCCAGCAGACCCATATGGCAGGATACGCAGTATTTT. As protein: CASRPIWQDTQYF.

This clonotype was observed at least ten times. The V gene is TRBV30, the J gene TRBJ1-5; no definite D call. Germline values: CDR1 GTSNPN, CDR2 SVGIG (reference sequence). V was shortened by 2 bases and J by 7 bases, with 12 bases between the two germline ends. The CDR3 is 13 amino acids. The CDR3 DNA sequence: TGTGCCTGGAGTATCGAGGCTCGGCAGCCCCAGCATTTT. Translated, it gives CAWSIEARQPQHF.

The chain joins TRBV4-1 to TRBJ2-2; 12 bases match TRBD2. CDR3 size: 17 residues. Germline lookup yields CDR1 MGHRA and CDR2 YSYEKL. After removal of 3 bases from V and 6 bases from J, the junction contained 8 bases not matched to a gene. CDR3 DNA: TGCGCCAGCAGCCAGGCCCTAGCGGGAGGGAGGGCCGGGGAGCTGTTTTTT. As protein: CASSQALAGGRAGELFF.

J is TRBJ1-4 and V is TRBV19, with a possible D match to TRBD1 (6 bases). The germline CDR1 and CDR2 sequences are LNHDA and SQIVND (reference sequence). Trimming took off 10 bases at V and 5 bases at J, with 11 bases between the two ends. The CDR3 covers 12 residues. CDR3 in amino acids: CATRTANEKLFF. The CDR3 DNA reads TGTGCCACCAGGACAGCAAATGAAAAACTGTTTTTT.